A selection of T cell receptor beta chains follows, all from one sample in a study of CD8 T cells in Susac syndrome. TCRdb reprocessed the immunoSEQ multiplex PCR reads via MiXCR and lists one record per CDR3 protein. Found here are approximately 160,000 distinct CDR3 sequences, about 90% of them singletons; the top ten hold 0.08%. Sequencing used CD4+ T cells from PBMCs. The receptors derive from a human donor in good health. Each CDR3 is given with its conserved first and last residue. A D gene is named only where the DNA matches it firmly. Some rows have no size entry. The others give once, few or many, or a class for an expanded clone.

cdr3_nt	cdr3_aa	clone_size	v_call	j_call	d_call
TGCAGTGCTAGTCCCCCCTCCCCTAGGCAGTATTTT	CSASPPSPRQYF	NA	TRBV20-1	TRBJ2-3	NA
TGCAGTGCTATTGAGAGCTCTGGGGCCAACGTCCTGACTTTC	CSAIESSGANVLTF	NA	TRBV20-1	TRBJ2-6	NA
TGTGCCAGCAGCGTAGTTTTTTTCAACAGGGGTTTGTCCTACAATGAGCAGTTCTTC	CASSVVFFNRGLSYNEQFF	NA	TRBV9	TRBJ2-1	TRBD1
TGTGCCAGCAGAACCCACCAGGGGGGATCCTCCTACAATGAGCAGTTCTTC	CASRTHQGGSSYNEQFF	once	TRBV28	TRBJ2-1	NA
TGTGCCAGCAAACCCATGGGTAGCACCCTGGAGACCCAGTACTTC	CASKPMGSTLETQYF	NA	TRBV27	TRBJ2-5	NA
TGTGCCAGCGCCGGGACAACGAACACCGGGGAGCTGTTTTTT	CASAGTTNTGELFF	NA	TRBV2	TRBJ2-2	NA
TGCGCCAGCAGCCCTAGCGGGACGTACTCCTACAATGAGCAGTTCTTC	CASSPSGTYSYNEQFF	NA	TRBV5-1	TRBJ2-1	TRBD2
TGTGCCAGCAGTGACTCGCCTAGCGCACTTAGCACAGATACGCAGTATTTT	CASSDSPSALSTDTQYF	NA	TRBV6-4	TRBJ2-3	NA
TGTGCCAGCAGCACGCGACATGGGCAGCCTAATGAAAAACTGTTTTTT	CASSTRHGQPNEKLFF	NA	TRBV3-1	TRBJ1-4	NA
TGTGCCAGCACCCCGCGACAGGGGATGAACACTGAAGCTTTCTTT	CASTPRQGMNTEAFF	once	TRBV7-2	TRBJ1-1	TRBD1
TGTGCCAGCAGCGAAGCGGGGGGCGGAAACATTCAGTACTTC	CASSEAGGGNIQYF	NA	TRBV6-5	TRBJ2-4	TRBD2
TGCGCCAGCAGCTTGGATAGTAAATCTGAGCAGTTCTTC	CASSLDSKSEQFF	NA	TRBV5-1	TRBJ2-1	NA
TGTGCCAGCAGGGCTCTAGCGCCGGTCGACGAGCAGTACTTC	CASRALAPVDEQYF	NA	TRBV6-4	TRBJ2-7	NA
TGCAGTGCTAGAGATACGCGGGACCCCAATCAGCCCCAGCATTTT	CSARDTRDPNQPQHF	NA	TRBV20-1	TRBJ1-5	NA
TGTGCCAGCAGCCCCCCCGTTCTGTCCACCGGGGAGCTGTTTTTT	CASSPPVLSTGELFF	NA	TRBV7-9	TRBJ2-2	NA
TGTGCCAGCAGCCTAGAAGTCGCACTAGCGGGTGGCTACACCTTC	CASSLEVALAGGYTF	NA	TRBV7-2	TRBJ1-2	NA
TGTGCCAGCAGCTTCCCGCATGGGGGGACAGGGTTCACTGAAGCTTTCTTT	CASSFPHGGTGFTEAFF	NA	TRBV7-9	TRBJ1-1	TRBD1
TGCGCCAGCAGCCAAGTCGGAACCGGGACAGGGGACTTGGGGGAGCAGTACTTC	CASSQVGTGTGDLGEQYF	NA	TRBV4-1	TRBJ2-7	TRBD1
TGCAGTGCGGGTGGGGACGGTCCCTACGAGCAGTACTTC	CSAGGDGPYEQYF	NA	TRBV20-1	TRBJ2-7	NA
TGTGCCAGCAGTCCCCCGACAGGGAACACTGAAGCTTTCTTT	CASSPPTGNTEAFF	NA	TRBV28	TRBJ1-1	NA
TGTGCCAGCAGGCTGACTAGCGGGGATGGGGAGCTGTTTTTT	CASRLTSGDGELFF	NA	TRBV2	TRBJ2-2	TRBD2
TGTGCCAGCAGCCAGGGGGACCGGGAACAGCCCCAGCATTTT	CASSQGDREQPQHF	NA	TRBV3-1	TRBJ1-5	NA
TGCGCCAGCAGCATTAACCGCAATGAGCAGTTCTTC	CASSINRNEQFF	NA	TRBV5-1	TRBJ2-1	NA
TGCGCCAGCAGCCCCGGAGCCCCCAATCAGCCCCAGCATTTT	CASSPGAPNQPQHF	NA	TRBV4-1	TRBJ1-5	NA
TGTGCCAGCAGCGACTGGAGGGGCCACGAGCAGTACTTC	CASSDWRGHEQYF	NA	TRBV2	TRBJ2-7	NA
TGCGCCACTACGGGACAGGGGAATGAGCAGTTCTTC	CATTGQGNEQFF	NA	TRBV10-2	TRBJ2-1	TRBD1
TGTGCCAGCAGCCCCGGGTCCAATCAAGAGACCCAGTACTTC	CASSPGSNQETQYF	NA	TRBV7-7	TRBJ2-5	NA
TGTGCCTGGGGTACAGGGAATAGCAATCAGCCCCAGCATTTT	CAWGTGNSNQPQHF	once	TRBV30	TRBJ1-5	NA
TGTGCCAGCAGCCGGGACAGGGGATATGCCTACGAGCAGTACTTC	CASSRDRGYAYEQYF	NA	TRBV2	TRBJ2-7	TRBD1
TGTGCCATCAGTGAGGGGTTTAATTCACCCCTCCACTTT	CAISEGFNSPLHF	NA	TRBV10-3	TRBJ1-6	NA
TGCAGCGGGACCCTCTATGAGCAGTTCTTC	CSGTLYEQFF	NA	TRBV29-1	TRBJ2-1	NA
TGCAGCGCCCGGGACATAGAAAATTCACCCCTCCACTTT	CSARDIENSPLHF	once	TRBV29-1	TRBJ1-6	NA
TGTGCCAGCAGTTACCGGGACAGCAATAATTCACCCCTCCACTTT	CASSYRDSNNSPLHF	NA	TRBV6-5	TRBJ1-6	TRBD1